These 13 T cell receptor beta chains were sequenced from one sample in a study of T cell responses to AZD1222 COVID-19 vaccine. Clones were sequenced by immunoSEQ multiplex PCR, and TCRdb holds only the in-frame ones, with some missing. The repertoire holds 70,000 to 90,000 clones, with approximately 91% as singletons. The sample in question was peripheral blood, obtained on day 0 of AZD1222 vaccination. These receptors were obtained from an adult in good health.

This CDR3 reads CASSQQVGEAFF. Here the CDR3 DNA reads TGTGCCAGCAGTCAACAGGTAGGGGAAGCTTTCTTT. The chain joins TRBV12-3 or TRBV12-4 to TRBJ1-1; the D gene is possibly TRBD1 (5 bases). V lost 5 bases to trimming and J lost 8 bases, with 12 bases between them. The CDR3 is 12 residues long.

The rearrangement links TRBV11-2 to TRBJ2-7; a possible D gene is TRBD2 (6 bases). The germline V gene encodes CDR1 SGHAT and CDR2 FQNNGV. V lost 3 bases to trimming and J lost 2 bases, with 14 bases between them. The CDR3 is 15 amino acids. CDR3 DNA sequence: TGTGCCAGCAGCTTCGGGAGTCCTGGCGCCTACGAGCAGTACTTC. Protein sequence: CASSFGSPGAYEQYF.

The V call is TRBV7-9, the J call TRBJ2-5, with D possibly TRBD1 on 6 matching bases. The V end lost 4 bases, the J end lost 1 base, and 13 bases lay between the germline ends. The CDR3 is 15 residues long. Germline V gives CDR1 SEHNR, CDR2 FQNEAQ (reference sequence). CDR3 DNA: TGTGCCAGCAGCTCCGGGACACCAGCCCAAGAGACCCAGTACTTC. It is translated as CASSSGTPAQETQYF.

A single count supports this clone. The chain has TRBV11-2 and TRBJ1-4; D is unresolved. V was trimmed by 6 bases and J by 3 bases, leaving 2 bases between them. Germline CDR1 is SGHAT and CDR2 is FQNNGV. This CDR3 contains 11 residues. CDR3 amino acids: CASSANEKLFF. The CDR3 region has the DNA TGTGCCAGCAGTGCTAATGAAAAACTGTTTTTT.

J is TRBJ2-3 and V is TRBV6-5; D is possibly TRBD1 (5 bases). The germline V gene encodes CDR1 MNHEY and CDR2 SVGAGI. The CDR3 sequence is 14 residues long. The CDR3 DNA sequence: TGTGCAACCAAGGCAGGGTGGAATGCAGATACGCAGTATTTT. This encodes CATKAGWNADTQYF.

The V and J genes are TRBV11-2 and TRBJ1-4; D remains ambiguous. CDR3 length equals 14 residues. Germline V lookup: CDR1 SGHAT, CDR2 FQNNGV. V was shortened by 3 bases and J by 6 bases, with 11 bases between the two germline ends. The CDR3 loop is CASSFWVKDEKLFF. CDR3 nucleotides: TGTGCCAGCAGCTTCTGGGTCAAGGATGAAAAACTGTTTTTT.

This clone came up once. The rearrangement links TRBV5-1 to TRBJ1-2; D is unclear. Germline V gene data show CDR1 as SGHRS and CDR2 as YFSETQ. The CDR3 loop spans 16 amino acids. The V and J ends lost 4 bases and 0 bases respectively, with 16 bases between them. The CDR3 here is CASSIQARTTNYGYTF. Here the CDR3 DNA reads TGCGCCAGCAGCATTCAGGCCCGAACGACTAACTATGGCTACACCTTC.

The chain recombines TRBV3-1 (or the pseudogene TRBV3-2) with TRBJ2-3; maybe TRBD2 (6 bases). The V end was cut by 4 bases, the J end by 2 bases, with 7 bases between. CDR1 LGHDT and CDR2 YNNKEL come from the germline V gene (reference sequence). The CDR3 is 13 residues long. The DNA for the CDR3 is TGTGCCAGCAGCCCGGGGGACACAGATACGCAGTATTTT. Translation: CASSPGDTDTQYF.

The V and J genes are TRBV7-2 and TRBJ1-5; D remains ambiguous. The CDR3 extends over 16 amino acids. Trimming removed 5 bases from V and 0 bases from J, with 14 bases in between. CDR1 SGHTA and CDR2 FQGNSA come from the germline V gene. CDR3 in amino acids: CASSPTGPYSNQPQHF. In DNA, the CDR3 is TGTGCCAGCAGCCCAACCGGGCCTTATAGCAATCAGCCCCAGCATTTT.

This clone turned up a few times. For the CDR3, the DNA is TGTGCCAGCACTAAAAAGAGGGGGTTAGGGAACACTGAAGCTTTCTTT. Translating it yields CASTKKRGLGNTEAFF. The chain combines TRBV2 with TRBJ1-1; possible D gene TRBD1, 6 bases. With 7 bases removed from V and 1 base from J, the gap between germline ends came to 19 bases. The CDR3 sequence is 16 residues long. Germline values: CDR1 SNHLY, CDR2 FYNNEI.

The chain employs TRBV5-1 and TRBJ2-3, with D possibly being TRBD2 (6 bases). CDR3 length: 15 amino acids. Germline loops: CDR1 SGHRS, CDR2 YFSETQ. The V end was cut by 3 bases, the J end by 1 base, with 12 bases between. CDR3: CASSSLRGGTDTQYF. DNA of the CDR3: TGCGCCAGCAGCTCTCTGCGGGGAGGCACAGATACGCAGTATTTT. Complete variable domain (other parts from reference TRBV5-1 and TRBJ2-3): KAGVTQTPRYLIKTRGQQVTLSCSPISGHRSVSWYQQTPGQGLQFLFEYFSETQRNKGNFPGRFSGRQFSNSRSEMNVSTLELGDSALYLCASSSLRGGTDTQYFGPGTRLTVL.

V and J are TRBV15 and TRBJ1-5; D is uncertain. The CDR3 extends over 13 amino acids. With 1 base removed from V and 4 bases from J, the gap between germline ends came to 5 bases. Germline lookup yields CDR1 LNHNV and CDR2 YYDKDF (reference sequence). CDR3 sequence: CATSRGLNQPQHF. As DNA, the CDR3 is TGTGCCACCAGCAGAGGCCTAAATCAGCCCCAGCATTTT.

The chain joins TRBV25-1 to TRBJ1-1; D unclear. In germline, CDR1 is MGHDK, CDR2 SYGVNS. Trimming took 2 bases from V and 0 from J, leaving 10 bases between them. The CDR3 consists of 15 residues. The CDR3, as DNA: TGTGCCAGCAGTGAAGTTACAAGTATGAACACTGAAGCTTTCTTT. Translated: CASSEVTSMNTEAFF. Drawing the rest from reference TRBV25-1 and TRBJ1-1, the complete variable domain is EADIYQTPRYLVIGTGKKITLECSQTMGHDKMYWYQQDPGMELHLIHYSYGVNSTEKGDLSSESTVSRIRTEHFPLTLESARPSHTSQYLCASSEVTSMNTEAFFGQGTRLTVV.